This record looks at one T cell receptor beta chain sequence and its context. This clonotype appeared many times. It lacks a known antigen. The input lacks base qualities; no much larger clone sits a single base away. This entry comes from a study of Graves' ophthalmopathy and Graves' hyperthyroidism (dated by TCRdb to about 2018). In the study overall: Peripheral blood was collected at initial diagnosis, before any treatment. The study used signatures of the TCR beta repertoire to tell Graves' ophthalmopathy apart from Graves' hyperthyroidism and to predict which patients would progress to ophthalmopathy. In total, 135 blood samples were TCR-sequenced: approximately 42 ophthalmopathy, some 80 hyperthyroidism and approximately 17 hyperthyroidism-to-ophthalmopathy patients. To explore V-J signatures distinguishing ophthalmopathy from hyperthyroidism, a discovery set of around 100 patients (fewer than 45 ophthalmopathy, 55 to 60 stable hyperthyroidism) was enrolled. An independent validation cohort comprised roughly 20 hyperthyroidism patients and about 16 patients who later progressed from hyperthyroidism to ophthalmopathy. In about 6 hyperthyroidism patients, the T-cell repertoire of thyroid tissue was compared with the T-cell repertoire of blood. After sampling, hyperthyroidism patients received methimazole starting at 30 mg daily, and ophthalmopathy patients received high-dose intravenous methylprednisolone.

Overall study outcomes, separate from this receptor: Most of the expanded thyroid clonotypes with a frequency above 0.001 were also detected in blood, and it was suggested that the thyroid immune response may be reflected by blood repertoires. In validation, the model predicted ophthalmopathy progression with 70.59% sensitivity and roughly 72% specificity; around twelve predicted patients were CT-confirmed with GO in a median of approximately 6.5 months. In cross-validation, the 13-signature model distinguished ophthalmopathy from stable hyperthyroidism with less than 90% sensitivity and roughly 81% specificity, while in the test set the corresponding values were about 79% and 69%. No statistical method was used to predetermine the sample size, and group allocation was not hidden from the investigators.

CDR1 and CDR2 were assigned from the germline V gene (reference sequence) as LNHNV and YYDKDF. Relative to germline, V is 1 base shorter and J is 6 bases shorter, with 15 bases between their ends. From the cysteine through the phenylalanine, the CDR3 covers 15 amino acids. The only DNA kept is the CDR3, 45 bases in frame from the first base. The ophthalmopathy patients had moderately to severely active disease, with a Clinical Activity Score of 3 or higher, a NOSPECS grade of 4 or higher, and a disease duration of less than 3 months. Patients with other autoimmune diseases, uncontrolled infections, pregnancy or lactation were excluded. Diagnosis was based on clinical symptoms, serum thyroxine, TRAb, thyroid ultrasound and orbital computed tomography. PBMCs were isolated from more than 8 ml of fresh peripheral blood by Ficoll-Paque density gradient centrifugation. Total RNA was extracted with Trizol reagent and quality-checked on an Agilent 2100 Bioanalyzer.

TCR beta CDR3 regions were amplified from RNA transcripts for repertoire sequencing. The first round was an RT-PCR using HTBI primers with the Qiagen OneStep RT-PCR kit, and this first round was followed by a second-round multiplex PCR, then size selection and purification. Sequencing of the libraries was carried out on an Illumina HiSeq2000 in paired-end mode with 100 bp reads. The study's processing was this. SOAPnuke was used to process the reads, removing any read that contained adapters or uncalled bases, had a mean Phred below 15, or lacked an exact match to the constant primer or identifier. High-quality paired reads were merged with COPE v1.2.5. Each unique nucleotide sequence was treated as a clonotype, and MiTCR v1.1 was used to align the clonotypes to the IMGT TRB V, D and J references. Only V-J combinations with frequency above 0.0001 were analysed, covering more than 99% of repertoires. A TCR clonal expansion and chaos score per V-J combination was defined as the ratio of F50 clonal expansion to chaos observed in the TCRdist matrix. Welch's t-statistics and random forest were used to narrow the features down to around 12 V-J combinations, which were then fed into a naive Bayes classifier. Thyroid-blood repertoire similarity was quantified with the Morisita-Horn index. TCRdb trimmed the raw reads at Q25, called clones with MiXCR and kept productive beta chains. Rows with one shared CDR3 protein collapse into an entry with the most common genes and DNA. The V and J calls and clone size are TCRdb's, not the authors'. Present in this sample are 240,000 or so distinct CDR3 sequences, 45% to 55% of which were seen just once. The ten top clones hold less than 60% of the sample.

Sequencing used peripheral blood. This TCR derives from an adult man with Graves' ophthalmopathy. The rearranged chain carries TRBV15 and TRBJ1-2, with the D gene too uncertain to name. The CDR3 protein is CATSRGDRESDGYTF. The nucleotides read TGTGCCACCAGCAGAGGTGACCGGGAGTCTGATGGCTACACCTTC.